This T cell receptor (beta chain) was found in a study of blood T cell repertoires in COVID-19. Across the study: The study drew acute and convalescent COVID-19 samples from the United States, Italy and Spain. PBMCs, B-cell-depleted T cells, or T cells were the source of the cDNA or gDNA that made up the material.

Generated by immunoSEQ multiplex PCR, the TCRdb table keeps only in-frame clones and is missing some. In the table there are over 250,000 clones, approximately 86% of which are singletons. The CDR3 is 16 amino acids. The germline gives CDR1 LGHDT, CDR2 YNNKEL (reference sequence). The J segment lost 7 bases and the V segment lost 6 bases, leaving 16 bases of the junction unmatched. J is TRBJ2-7 and V is TRBV3-1 (or the pseudogene TRBV3-2); 9 bases agree with TRBD1. This TCR derives from a man in his forties who had recovered from COVID-19. The sequenced material came from peripheral blood. The CDR3 loop is CASRLFTTGGLREQYF. The CDR3 DNA sequence: TGTGCCAGCAGGCTATTCACGACAGGGGGTTTGAGGGAGCAGTACTTC.